This entry features one T cell receptor (beta chain) sequence. This sample was taken from a study of blood T cell repertoires in COVID-19. Turning to the study itself: Some COVID-19 samples were acute and others convalescent; all came from the United States, Italy and Spain.

Original handling: Estimation of nucleated cell counts relied on the amplification of reference gene primers. Only in-frame clones appear in the TCRdb table, and some are missing; sequencing was by immunoSEQ multiplex PCR. The D gene and trimming were derived from the DNA, and the V and J assignments and clone size from that table. The profile shows about 200,000 clones, 82% of them singletons. The sample was PBMCs or T cells enriched from blood (not recorded which). The sequence derives from a man aged 35-49 years who had recovered from COVID-19.

CDR3 bases: TGTGCCAGCAGCAAAGAACCGGGACAGGGTCTTAACCAGCAGTTCTTC. It specifies CASSKEPGQGLNQQFF. The rearrangement joins TRBV7-9 to TRBJ2-1, with 9 bases fitting TRBD1. The junction had 16 bases not matched to a gene; V was cut back by 5 bases and J by 11 bases. The germline gives CDR1 SEHNR, CDR2 FQNEAQ (reference sequence). This CDR3 contains 16 residues.